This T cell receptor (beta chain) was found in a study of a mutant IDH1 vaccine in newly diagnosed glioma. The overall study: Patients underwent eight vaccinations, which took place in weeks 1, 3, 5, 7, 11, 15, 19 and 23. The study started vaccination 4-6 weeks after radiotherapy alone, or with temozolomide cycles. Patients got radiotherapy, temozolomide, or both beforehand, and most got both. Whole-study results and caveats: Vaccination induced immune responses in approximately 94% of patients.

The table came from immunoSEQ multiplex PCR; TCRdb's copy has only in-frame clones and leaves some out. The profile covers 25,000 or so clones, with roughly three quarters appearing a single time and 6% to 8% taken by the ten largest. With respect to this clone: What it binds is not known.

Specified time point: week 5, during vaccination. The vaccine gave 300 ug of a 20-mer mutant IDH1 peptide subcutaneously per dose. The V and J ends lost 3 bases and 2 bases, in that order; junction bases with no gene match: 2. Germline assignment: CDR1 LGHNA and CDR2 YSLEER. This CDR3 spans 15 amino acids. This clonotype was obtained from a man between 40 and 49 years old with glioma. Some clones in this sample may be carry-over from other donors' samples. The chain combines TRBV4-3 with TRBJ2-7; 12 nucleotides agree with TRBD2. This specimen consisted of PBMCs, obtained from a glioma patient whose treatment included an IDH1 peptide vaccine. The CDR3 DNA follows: TGCGCCAGCAGCCACCGACTAGCGGGGGCCTACGAGCAGTACTTC. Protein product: CASSHRLAGAYEQYF.